What follows are 2 T cell receptor beta chains derived from one specimen sequenced in a study of human T cells and chemical hapten exposure. A single record per CDR3 protein comes from TCRdb applying MiXCR to the 5' RACE reads. Of under 150,000 distinct CDR3 sequences listed, around a fifth are singletons. Unfractionated whole blood served as the source for total RNA extraction. The source of these receptors is a human donor in good health.

This clonotype was observed a few times. V is TRBV5-1 and J is TRBJ2-1, with D possibly being TRBD2 (5 bases). Deletions cut 0 bases from V and 8 bases from J, with 15 bases between. Per the germline V gene, CDR1 is SGHRS and CDR2 is YFSETQ. There are 15 residues in the CDR3. The CDR3 loop reads CASSLVPDEGDEQFF. CDR3 nucleotides: TGCGCCAGCAGCTTGGTCCCAGACGAGGGTGATGAGCAGTTCTTC. Using reference TRBV5-1 and TRBJ2-1 for the parts outside the CDR3, the full variable domain is KAGVTQTPRYLIKTRGQQVTLSCSPISGHRSVSWYQQTPGQGLQFLFEYFSETQRNKGNFPGRFSGRQFSNSRSEMNVSTLELGDSALYLCASSLVPDEGDEQFFGPGTRLTVL.

The chain recombines TRBV21-1 with TRBJ2-3; the table's D call of TRBD2 was not tested on the DNA. TRBV21-1 is shown as a pseudogene. The CDR3 sequence is 16 residues long. This chain's CDR3 is CAEQHLTSGLTDTQDF. The CDR3 nucleotides are TGTGCCGAGCAGCATCTTACTAGCGGCCTCACAGATACGCAGGATTTT.